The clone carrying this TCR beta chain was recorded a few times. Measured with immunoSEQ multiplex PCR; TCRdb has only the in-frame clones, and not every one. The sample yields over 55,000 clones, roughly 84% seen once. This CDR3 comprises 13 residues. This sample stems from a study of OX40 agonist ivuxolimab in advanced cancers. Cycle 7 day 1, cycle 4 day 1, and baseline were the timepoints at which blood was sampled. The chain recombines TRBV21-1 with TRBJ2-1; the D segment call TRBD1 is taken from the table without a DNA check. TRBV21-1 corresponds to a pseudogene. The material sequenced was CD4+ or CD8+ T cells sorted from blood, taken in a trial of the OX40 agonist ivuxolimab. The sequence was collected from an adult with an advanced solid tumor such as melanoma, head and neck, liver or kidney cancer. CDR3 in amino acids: CASSHSRGTEQFF. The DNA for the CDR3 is TGTGCCAGCAGCCACTCAAGGGGGACAGAGCAGTTCTTC.